In this sample, the clone carrying this TCR beta chain turned up many times. The CDR3 spans 15 residues. The V end was cut by 0 bases, the J end by 5 bases, with 11 bases between. This specimen comes from a study of Graves' ophthalmopathy and Graves' hyperthyroidism. RNA transcripts yielded amplified TCR beta CDR3 regions. The workflow started with a first-round RT-PCR run with HTBI primers and then moved on to a second-round multiplex PCR. TCRdb re-derived calls from the multiplex PCR reads in MiXCR, one entry per CDR3 protein. The sample holds roughly 500,000 distinct CDR3 sequences, about 15% seen once.

The rearrangement uses TRBV12-3 or TRBV12-4 and TRBJ1-3; D unresolved. The sequence derives from a woman in her 30s with Graves' ophthalmopathy. Sequencing was carried out using blood. This CDR3 reads CASSLAAGRRNTIYF. DNA of the CDR3: TGTGCCAGCAGTTTAGCGGCAGGACGGCGAAACACCATATATTTT.